A single sample is the source of the 30 T cell receptor beta chains below, sequenced in a study of cytomegalovirus exposure and HLA in healthy donors. Primers: 60 Vbeta forward and 13 Jbeta reverse. Data came from immunoSEQ multiplex PCR; TCRdb stores just in-frame clones and leaves some out. The table records 100,000 to 150,000 clones, 76% of them present only once. Source material: PBMCs. All receptors come from a man aged 45-60 years in good health and CMV-seronegative.

This clone has only a few counts. The J gene is TRBJ1-1, the V gene TRBV30; 7 bases line up with TRBD1. CDR1 and CDR2 (germline): GTSNPN, SVGIG (reference sequence). There are 13 residues in the CDR3. Unmatched junction bases numbered 8, after V lost 4 bases and J lost 6 bases. As DNA, the CDR3 is TGTGCCTGGACCACGACAGGGTTGCCTGAAGCTTTCTTT. Translating gives CAWTTTGLPEAFF.

The chain recombines TRBV11-2 with TRBJ1-1; no clear D. Germline V gene sequence: CDR1 SGHAT, CDR2 FQNNGV. This CDR3 is 14 amino acids long. The V end was cut by 3 bases, the J end by 0 bases, with 8 bases between. CDR3 bases: TGTGCCAGCAGCTTGGAGGCCTTGAACACTGAAGCTTTCTTT. Translating it yields CASSLEALNTEAFF.

J is TRBJ2-5 and V is TRBV7-6; D is unclear. Germline loops: CDR1 SGHVS, CDR2 FNYEAQ. The V end lost 5 bases, the J end lost 5 bases, and 12 bases lay between the germline ends. The CDR3 sequence is 13 residues long. CDR3 protein: CASSPTAWETQYF. The CDR3 nucleotides read TGTGCCAGCAGCCCTACCGCCTGGGAGACCCAGTACTTC.

CDR3 nucleotides: TGTGCCAGCAGTGAGTGGAGGGGCACTGAAGCTTTCTTT. Its translation: CASSEWRGTEAFF. V usage is TRBV6-1 and J usage is TRBJ1-1, with a possible D match to TRBD1 (5 bases). The ends were cut back, 3 bases at V and 4 bases at J, with 9 bases in the middle. Germline-derived CDR1 and CDR2 are MNHNS and SASEGT. The CDR3 has 13 amino acids.

The V call is TRBV11-2, the J call TRBJ1-2; no clear D. The CDR3 extends over 12 amino acids. The germline V gene has CDR1 SGHAT and CDR2 FQNNGV. V gave up 2 bases and J gave up 11 bases, with 12 bases separating them. In nucleotides, the CDR3 is TGTGCCAGCAGCTTACTACGGGGAGTTTACACCTTC. It encodes CASSLLRGVYTF.

The CDR3 loop reads CASSPGQNTEAFF. CDR3 bases: TGTGCCAGCTCACCAGGGCAGAACACTGAAGCTTTCTTT. V gene TRBV18 combines with J gene TRBJ1-1; D unresolved. V was trimmed by 2 bases and J by 1 base, leaving 5 bases between them. There are 13 residues in the CDR3. CDR1 KGHSH and CDR2 LQKENI come from the germline V gene.

The chain joins TRBV6-6 to TRBJ1-3; the D is unclear. V lost 5 bases, J lost 8 bases, and 7 bases lay in between. This CDR3 region has 11 residues. Germline CDR1 and CDR2: MNHNY and SVGAGI (reference sequence). The CDR3 DNA follows: TGTGCCAGCAGTGGAGTGGACACCATATATTTT. Translated: CASSGVDTIYF.

The chain links TRBV4-1 to TRBJ1-4; 8 nucleotides align to TRBD1. The length of the CDR3 is 16 residues. Trimming took 0 bases from V and 6 from J; bases not matched to a gene: 6. CDR1 is MGHRA and CDR2 is YSYEKL in the germline V gene. This CDR3 reads CASSQEGQGGDEKLFF. CDR3 coding DNA: TGCGCCAGCAGCCAAGAAGGACAGGGTGGGGATGAAAAACTGTTTTTT.

The chain combines TRBV7-8 with TRBJ2-2; maybe TRBD1 (6 bases). V lost 6 bases and J 7 bases, leaving 15 bases between the germline ends. The CDR3 runs to 14 residues. CDR1 is SGHVS, CDR2 FQNEAQ, per germline. CDR3 amino acids: CASRPGLGGGELFF. In nucleotides, the CDR3 is TGTGCCAGCAGGCCGGGCCTAGGGGGCGGGGAGCTGTTTTTT.

The genes are TRBV11-2 and TRBJ1-6; 8 nucleotides align to TRBD1. CDR3 length equals 15 residues. V was clipped by 5 bases and J by 5 bases; unmatched bases: 5. Germline CDR1 SGHAT, CDR2 FQNNGV. For the CDR3, the DNA is TGTGCCAGCAGCCCTTACAGGGGGAATAATTCACCCCTCCACTTT. Amino acids: CASSPYRGNNSPLHF. The full variable domain, its missing parts supplied by reference TRBV11-2 and TRBJ1-6, is EAGVAQSPRYKIIEKRQSVAFWCNPISGHATLYWYQQILGQGPKLLIQFQNNGVVDDSQLPKDRFSAERLKGVDSTLKIQPAKLEDSAVYLCASSPYRGNNSPLHFGNGTRLTVT.

The chain carries TRBV6-6 and TRBJ1-5; possible D gene TRBD1, 5 bases. The length of the CDR3 is 13 residues. Germline CDR1 and CDR2: MNHNY and SVGAGI (reference sequence). Trimming stripped 7 bases from V and 5 bases from J, with 12 bases between. CDR3 loop: CASMRGEDQPQHF. The CDR3 DNA reads TGTGCCAGCATGCGGGGGGAGGATCAGCCCCAGCATTTT.

The V and J genes are TRBV4-1 and TRBJ2-1; TRBD2 matches at 8 bases. The CDR3 has 17 residues. Per the germline V gene, CDR1 is MGHRA and CDR2 is YSYEKL. The V segment lost 0 bases and the J segment 4 bases; nucleotides outside the gene matches: 8. The CDR3 nucleotides read TGCGCCAGCAGCCAAGATCTTGGTAGCGGGGATTACAATGAGCAGTTCTTC. Its protein product is CASSQDLGSGDYNEQFF.

The chain links TRBV5-1 to TRBJ1-4; no reliable D call. The germline V gene encodes CDR1 SGHRS and CDR2 YFSETQ. The V end was cut by 1 base, the J end by 6 bases, with 10 bases between. The CDR3 runs to 14 residues. The CDR3 loop reads CASSLNGRHEKLFF. The CDR3 bases are TGCGCCAGCAGCTTGAACGGGAGGCATGAAAAACTGTTTTTT.

The chain carries TRBV5-1 and TRBJ2-2; D remains unclear. The CDR3 covers 15 residues. Trimming pared 2 bases from V and 4 bases from J, leaving 12 bases between. Germline CDR1 reads SGHRS; CDR2 reads YFSETQ. CDR3 loop: CASSLRLESTGELFF. The CDR3 DNA reads TGCGCCAGCAGCTTACGACTGGAATCCACCGGGGAGCTGTTTTTT. Full variable domain (rest looked up from reference TRBV5-1 and TRBJ2-2): KAGVTQTPRYLIKTRGQQVTLSCSPISGHRSVSWYQQTPGQGLQFLFEYFSETQRNKGNFPGRFSGRQFSNSRSEMNVSTLELGDSALYLCASSLRLESTGELFFGEGSRLTVL.

Here the CDR3 DNA reads TGCAGCGTTGAAGGAGTAGCGGGGCCCGGGGAGACCCAGTACTTC. Amino acid sequence: CSVEGVAGPGETQYF. V usage is TRBV29-1 and J usage is TRBJ2-5; 8 nucleotides align to TRBD2. Germline V gene data show CDR1 as SQVTM and CDR2 as ANQGSEA. The CDR3 length is 15 residues. After removal of 1 base from V and 5 bases from J, the junction contained 9 bases not matched to a gene. Full variable domain (remainder filled in from reference TRBV29-1 and TRBJ2-5): SAVISQKPSRDICQRGTSLTIQCQVDSQVTMMFWYRQQPGQSLTLIATANQGSEATYESGFVIDKFPISRPNLTFSTLTVSNMSPEDSSIYLCSVEGVAGPGETQYFGPGTRLLVL.

This chain links TRBV6-5 with TRBJ2-1; the D gene is possibly TRBD1 (5 bases). The V end was cut by 6 bases, the J end by 3 bases, with 15 bases between. The CDR3 totals 15 residues. Germline-derived CDR1 and CDR2 are MNHEY and SVGAGI. The CDR3 nucleotides read TGTGCCAGCAGCCCTATTCCAAGGGGCTACAATGAGCAGTTCTTC. It yields the protein CASSPIPRGYNEQFF.

The sample holds a few counts of this clone. The chain couples TRBV20-1 to TRBJ2-3; D is ambiguous. CDR3 length: 11 residues. Germline V CDR1 and CDR2: DFQATT, SNEGSKA (reference sequence). In DNA, the CDR3 is TGCAGGTGTGGTCTAGTAGATACGCAGTATTTT. Translation gives CRCGLVDTQYF.

V gene TRBV6-5 combines with J gene TRBJ1-4; possibly TRBD1 for D (5 bases). The V gene lost 6 bases and the J gene lost 0 bases, with 8 bases spanning the gap. The CDR3 consists of 14 residues. CDR1 MNHEY and CDR2 SVGAGI come from the germline V gene. The CDR3 is CASSRGSTNEKLFF. The CDR3 bases are TGTGCCAGCAGCCGGGGGTCAACTAATGAAAAACTGTTTTTT.

The chain links TRBV19 to TRBJ1-2; D gene ambiguous. Trimming pared 11 bases from V and 6 bases from J, leaving 16 bases between. The CDR3 totals 12 residues. Germline V gene lookup returns CDR1 LNHDA and CDR2 SQIVND (reference sequence). DNA of the CDR3: TGTGCCTCCGTTCGGAGCTCGCATGGCTACACCTTC. Protein: CASVRSSHGYTF.

The chain couples TRBV6-1 to TRBJ1-2, with D possibly TRBD1 on 5 matching bases. CDR3 length: 15 residues. Trimming cost V 2 bases and J 2 bases, with 12 bases left between them. Germline V gene sequence: CDR1 MNHNS, CDR2 SASEGT. The CDR3 loop reads CASSEKGKPNYGYTF. CDR3 DNA sequence: TGTGCCAGCAGTGAAAAGGGGAAGCCGAACTATGGCTACACCTTC.

CDR3 nucleotide sequence: TGTGCCAGCAGTGCCGGGGGAGGTGACACTGAAGCTTTCTTT. As protein: CASSAGGGDTEAFF. The rearrangement joins TRBV6-1 to TRBJ1-1, with D perhaps matching TRBD1 (5 bases). The CDR3 is made up of 14 amino acids. The V gene lost 4 bases and the J gene lost 3 bases, with 12 bases spanning the gap. CDR1 is MNHNS and CDR2 is SASEGT in the germline V gene.

This clone was observed a few times. The CDR3 reads CASRSRGFTETQYF. The CDR3 region has the DNA TGTGCCAGCAGATCCAGGGGATTTACAGAGACCCAGTACTTC. This rearrangement joins TRBV6-5 to TRBJ2-5; D perhaps matches TRBD1 (6 bases). The CDR3 consists of 14 residues. Germline V lookup: CDR1 MNHEY, CDR2 SVGAGI. V gave up 6 bases and J gave up 4 bases, with 15 bases separating them.

The chain has TRBV19 and TRBJ2-2, with D perhaps matching TRBD2 (6 bases). Trimming removed 9 bases at V and 3 bases at J, with 14 bases between. CDR1 and CDR2 from the germline V gene are LNHDA and SQIVND (reference sequence). The CDR3 sequence is 14 residues long. The CDR3 DNA reads as TGTGCCAGCACTGGGGGGTTCGACACCGGGGAGCTGTTTTTT. Translated: CASTGGFDTGELFF.

Written as DNA, the CDR3 is TGTGCCAGCGCGGACTACCCGGTGACAGATACGCAGTATTTT. Protein sequence: CASADYPVTDTQYF. The V gene is TRBV25-1, the J gene TRBJ2-3, with D possibly being TRBD2 (6 bases). Germline V gives CDR1 MGHDK, CDR2 SYGVNS. This CDR3 is 14 amino acids long. The V end was cut by 8 bases, the J end by 3 bases, with 15 bases between.

This clone showed up many times. This chain joins TRBV6-4 and TRBJ2-7; 7 nucleotides agree with TRBD2. CDR3 length equals 14 residues. V shed 0 bases, J shed 10 bases, and the junction held 9 bases outside the gene matches. Germline V CDR1 and CDR2: MRHNA, SNTAGT. In DNA, the CDR3 is TGTGCCAGCAGTGACTCGGGGACTGGCGGGGGACAGTACTTC. Translation: CASSDSGTGGGQYF.

The chain recombines TRBV6-1 with TRBJ1-5; D unresolved. The V gene lost 6 bases and the J gene lost 6 bases, with 12 bases spanning the gap. The CDR3 has 13 amino acids. Germline V gene data show CDR1 as MNHNS and CDR2 as SASEGT. This chain's CDR3 is CASRTTESQPQHF. The CDR3 DNA is TGTGCCAGCAGGACTACAGAGAGTCAGCCCCAGCATTTT.

In DNA, the CDR3 is TGTGCCTGGGGACAGGGCAATCAGCCCCAGCATTTT. It specifies CAWGQGNQPQHF. The chain couples TRBV30 to TRBJ1-5; TRBD1 agrees at 7 bases. The CDR3 is 12 residues long. J gave up 2 bases and V 5 bases, and 0 bases lay outside the gene matches. Germline V gene data show CDR1 as GTSNPN and CDR2 as SVGIG (reference sequence).

The chain joins TRBV6-1 to TRBJ1-6; no clear D gene. CDR1 and CDR2 (germline): MNHNS, SASEGT. The CDR3 loop spans 13 amino acids. V was shortened by 3 bases and J by 13 bases, with 13 bases between the two germline ends. The CDR3 nucleotides are TGTGCCAGCAGTGAGGCGGGCCAATGGCCCCTCCACTTT. It translates to CASSEAGQWPLHF.

As regards this clone: A junction boundary mismatches the germline segment, possibly from a read error. The gene calls are TRBV4-1 and TRBJ2-3; weak D call: TRBD1 (6 bases). Germline loops: CDR1 MGHRA, CDR2 YSYEKL. The length of the CDR3 is 17 residues. The CDR3 loop reads CASSQDVGQGNTDTQYF. CDR3 coding DNA: TGCGCCAGTAGCCAAGATGTAGGTCAGGGGAACACAGATACGCAGTATTTT.

The rearrangement uses TRBV25-1 and TRBJ1-5; D is undetermined. Per the germline V gene, CDR1 is MGHDK and CDR2 is SYGVNS. CDR3 length: 12 amino acids. Trimming took 4 bases from V and 3 from J, leaving 4 bases between them. As DNA, the CDR3 is TGTGCCAGCAGTGGTTACAATCAGCCCCAGCATTTT. Its protein product is CASSGYNQPQHF.